The 27 T cell receptor beta chains presented below share a single source sample, sequenced in a study of blood T cells in healthy people across ages (dated by TCRdb to 2015 to 2017). Receptors were amplified or captured by 5' RACE. TCRdb shows the sequencer as Illumina HiSeq 2500. A second PCR of about 7 to 12 cycles was run with a J-beta primer mix and a sample-barcoded 5' primer. TCRdb trimmed public reads at Q25 via fastp, called clones via MiXCR and kept in-frame beta chains. Each entry is one CDR3 protein sequence, shown with its most common DNA and genes. This sample has a few hundred thousand distinct CDR3 sequences in its table, and approximately 47% of those were observed once. Under 60% of the sample is taken by the ten largest. Sequencing used blood. Every receptor here comes from a man between 60 and 75 years old in good health.

The chain has TRBV14 and TRBJ2-1; no reliable D call. From germline, CDR1 is SGHDN and CDR2 FVKESK. V lost 1 base and J 9 bases, leaving 7 bases between the germline ends. The CDR3 runs to 12 residues. The CDR3 region is CASSQGLREQFF. The CDR3 nucleotides are TGTGCCAGCAGCCAAGGTCTGCGTGAGCAGTTCTTC.

Only a few counts were recorded for this clonotype. The chain employs TRBV10-1 and TRBJ2-3; 9 nucleotides match TRBD1. Looked up from germline, CDR1 is WNHNN and CDR2 is SYGVQD (reference sequence). The CDR3 is 15 residues long. With 2 bases clipped from V and 5 bases from J, the junction kept 5 bases outside the gene matches. The CDR3 DNA follows: TGCGCCAGCAGTGAGGACAGGGGGTATGGAGATACGCAGTATTTT. Amino acids: CASSEDRGYGDTQYF.

This clonotype came up a few times. V usage is TRBV11-2 and J usage is TRBJ2-5; 11 nucleotides align to TRBD2. V lost 7 bases to trimming and J lost 5 bases; unmatched junction nucleotides: 12. Germline V gives CDR1 SGHAT, CDR2 FQNNGV. The CDR3 length is 16 residues. The CDR3: CASTLTSGSLGETQYF. For the CDR3, the DNA is TGTGCCAGCACCCTAACTAGCGGGAGCCTTGGGGAGACCCAGTACTTC.

The gene calls are TRBV6-5 and TRBJ2-7; D unresolved. V was shortened by 6 bases and J by 1 base, with 10 bases between the two germline ends. The length of the CDR3 is 13 residues. Germline CDR1 reads MNHEY; CDR2 reads SVGAGI. Written as DNA, the CDR3 is TGTGCCAGCAGCCGGACGGTGTCCTACGAGCAGTACTTC. Translation gives CASSRTVSYEQYF.

The V and J genes are TRBV7-2 and TRBJ2-7, with TRBD2 as a possible D gene (5 bases). Germline values: CDR1 SGHTA, CDR2 FQGNSA. V lost 1 base to trimming and J lost 2 bases, with 9 bases between them. The CDR3 has 14 amino acids. CDR3 amino acids: CASSLDASTYEQYF. The CDR3 DNA sequence: TGTGCCAGCAGCTTAGACGCTAGCACCTACGAGCAGTACTTC.

The chain links TRBV5-1 to TRBJ2-7; 8 bases align to TRBD2. J gave up 5 bases and V 6 bases, and 7 bases lay outside the gene matches. Germline CDR1 reads SGHRS; CDR2 reads YFSETQ. This CDR3 spans 13 amino acids. Written as DNA, the CDR3 is TGCGCCAGCAACCCGGGAGGGCAGGACGAGCAGTACTTC. Its translation is CASNPGGQDEQYF.

This clonotype has ten or more counts. This chain links TRBV7-9 with TRBJ2-1; perhaps TRBD2 as D (6 bases). Germline loops: CDR1 SEHNR, CDR2 FQNEAQ (reference sequence). V lost 4 bases, J lost 7 bases, and 26 bases lay in between. CDR3 length equals 18 residues. The CDR3 spells CASSSQRIRERWGNEQFF. The DNA for the CDR3 is TGTGCCAGCAGCTCCCAAAGGATCCGGGAGCGCTGGGGGAATGAGCAGTTCTTC.

In this sample, this clonotype turned up a few times. The rearrangement links TRBV7-2 to TRBJ2-3; TRBD1 or TRBD2 may be the D gene (5 bases each). Germline CDR1 SGHTA, CDR2 FQGNSA. The CDR3 runs to 15 residues. V was trimmed by 3 bases and J by 4 bases, leaving 14 bases between them. CDR3 amino acids: CASSFTRDPPDTQYF. The CDR3 DNA reads as TGTGCCAGCAGCTTCACCCGGGACCCCCCAGATACGCAGTATTTT.

This rearrangement joins TRBV29-1 to TRBJ2-7; D is perhaps TRBD1 (5 bases). Judging by the DNA end, TRBJ2-5 fits better; the J call may be wrong. Germline V gives CDR1 SQVTM, CDR2 ANQGSEA. The CDR3 runs 14 residues. For the CDR3, the DNA is TGCAGCGCCTCGATAGGGGCCGCCGAAGAGACCCAGTACTTC. Translation gives CSASIGAAEETQYF.

The chain carries TRBV29-1 and TRBJ2-7, with a tentative D call TRBD1 (5 bases). CDR3 length equals 14 residues. Germline V gene data show CDR1 as SQVTM and CDR2 as ANQGSEA. The V gene lost 5 bases and the J gene lost 2 bases, with 16 bases spanning the gap. Written as DNA, the CDR3 is TGCAGCGTTAAGTTTCAGGGCAGTCCCTACGAGCAGTACTTC. Its translation is CSVKFQGSPYEQYF.

The J gene is TRBJ1-2, the V gene TRBV20-1, with D possibly being TRBD1 (5 bases). V dropped 0 bases and J dropped 2 bases, with 13 bases sitting between them. This CDR3 region has 15 residues. From germline, CDR1 is DFQATT and CDR2 SNEGSKA (reference sequence). CDR3 sequence: CSARDTPGGNYGYTF. The CDR3 DNA reads as TGCAGTGCTAGAGACACACCCGGGGGAAACTATGGCTACACCTTC.

The table lists this clonotype with a few counts. This chain uses TRBV7-2 with TRBJ2-7, with 7 bases identical to TRBD1. J was trimmed by 2 bases and V by 8 bases; bases with no gene match: 9. Germline assignment: CDR1 SGHTA and CDR2 FQGNSA. This CDR3 has 14 residues. CDR3 amino acids: CASRQGGVAYEQYF. The DNA for the CDR3 is TGTGCCAGCCGACAGGGTGGGGTGGCCTACGAGCAGTACTTC. Drawing the rest from reference TRBV7-2 and TRBJ2-7, the complete variable domain is GAGVSQSPSNKVTEKGKDVELRCDPISGHTALYWYRQSLGQGLEFLIYFQGNSAPDKSGLPSDRFSAERTGGSVSTLTIQRTQQEDSAVYLCASRQGGVAYEQYFGPGTRLTVT.

About this clonotype: Sequence at one end of the junction differs from germline and may be a read error. This chain joins TRBV24-1 and TRBJ2-3; TRBD2 might be the D (6 bases). The CDR3 consists of 16 residues. Germline values: CDR1 KGHDR, CDR2 SFDVKD. The CDR3 spells CASSDPSAGSTDTQYF. In DNA, the CDR3 is TGTGCCTCCAGTGATCCCTCGGCGGGGAGCACAGATACGCAGTATTTT.

Comments on this clonotype: Since a much larger clone is just one base distant, this may be a read error. The chain joins TRBV7-2 to TRBJ2-3; D might be TRBD2 (5 bases). Germline V CDR1 and CDR2: SGHTA, FQGNSA. The CDR3 consists of 14 residues. The CDR3, as DNA: TGTGCCTGCAGTCCGGGAATTAGCACAGATACGCAGTATTTT. Protein sequence: CACSPGISTDTQYF.

This rearrangement joins TRBV28 to TRBJ2-7; 8 positions match TRBD1. The length of the CDR3 is 13 residues. Per the germline V gene, CDR1 is MDHEN and CDR2 is SYDVKM. J was trimmed by 3 bases and V by 8 bases; bases with no gene match: 6. The CDR3, as DNA: TGTGCCAGCCCGGACAGGGCCCTCTACGAGCAGTACTTC. This gives the protein CASPDRALYEQYF.

This chain joins TRBV10-3 and TRBJ2-7; 8 bases are shared with TRBD2. Germline CDR1 and CDR2: ENHRY and SYGVKD. Losses at the gene ends were 6 bases for V and 2 bases for J; bases not matched to a gene: 12. The CDR3 contains 16 residues. DNA for the CDR3: TGTGCCATCAGCAGTCAGATCGGACTAGCAACCTACGAGCAGTACTTC. It codes for CAISSQIGLATYEQYF.

The CDR3 spells CSAPNWGRGGPDTQYF. CDR3 in DNA: TGCAGTGCTCCTAACTGGGGGCGGGGGGGCCCAGATACGCAGTATTTT. This chain joins TRBV20-1 and TRBJ2-3; 9 nucleotides agree with TRBD2. J gave up 4 bases and V 5 bases, and 13 bases lay outside the gene matches. The CDR3 loop spans 16 amino acids. Germline V gives CDR1 DFQATT, CDR2 SNEGSKA (reference sequence).

This sequence joins TRBV3-1 and TRBJ2-5; D is unclear. The J call could be wrong; TRBJ2-7 is a better fit for the DNA end. The CDR3 consists of 13 residues. Germline values: CDR1 LGHDT, CDR2 YNNKEL (reference sequence). The DNA of the CDR3 is TGTGCCAGCAGCCAAGTTTTCGTCTCCGAGCAGTACTTC. Protein sequence: CASSQVFVSEQYF.

In DNA, the CDR3 is TGTGCCAGCAGCCCAACCAGGACAGGGAACGATGAGCAGTTCTTC. Translation gives CASSPTRTGNDEQFF. This chain links TRBV7-2 with TRBJ2-1, with 8 bases that match TRBD1. The V segment lost 5 bases and the J segment 8 bases; nucleotides outside the gene matches: 11. This CDR3 is 15 amino acids long. Germline CDR1 is SGHTA and CDR2 is FQGNSA. The full variable domain, rest sourced from reference TRBV7-2 and TRBJ2-1, is GAGVSQSPSNKVTEKGKDVELRCDPISGHTALYWYRQSLGQGLEFLIYFQGNSAPDKSGLPSDRFSAERTGGSVSTLTIQRTQQEDSAVYLCASSPTRTGNDEQFFGPGTRLTVL.

In its sample, this clonotype was seen many times. The CDR3 DNA sequence: TGTGCCAGCAGTTTACCGAACTCCTATCAGCCCCAGCATTTT. Translated: CASSLPNSYQPQHF. The chain couples TRBV27 to TRBJ1-5, with D hard to call. Germline V gives CDR1 MNHEY, CDR2 SMNVEV (reference sequence). The CDR3 consists of 14 residues. Trimming shortened V by 2 bases and J by 5 bases, and 10 bases separated the two germline ends.

Here the CDR3 reads CSVGAQALTEAFF. The DNA for the CDR3 is TGCAGCGTTGGGGCTCAGGCACTCACTGAAGCTTTCTTT. The genes are TRBV29-1 and TRBJ1-1; no firm D call. Germline CDR1 is SQVTM and CDR2 is ANQGSEA. The V end lost 4 bases, the J end lost 4 bases, and 13 bases lay between the germline ends. The CDR3 has 13 residues.

This clonotype was observed a few times. The genes are TRBV2 and TRBJ2-3; unclear D gene. CDR1 SNHLY and CDR2 FYNNEI come from the germline V gene. V lost 8 bases and J 6 bases, leaving 12 bases between the germline ends. CDR3 length equals 12 residues. The CDR3 spells CASGDGLDTQYF. In nucleotides, the CDR3 is TGTGCCAGCGGGGATGGCCTGGATACGCAGTATTTT. Using reference TRBV2 and TRBJ2-3 for the parts outside the CDR3, the full variable domain is EPEVTQTPSHQVTQMGQEVILRCVPISNHLYFYWYRQILGQKVEFLVSFYNNEISEKSEIFDDQFSVERPDGSNFTLKIRSTKLEDSAMYFCASGDGLDTQYFGPGTRLTVL.

This chain links TRBV7-8 with TRBJ2-5; TRBD1 is a possible D gene (6 bases). Germline V CDR1 and CDR2: SGHVS, FQNEAQ. CDR3 size: 15 residues. V lost 4 bases and J 2 bases, leaving 14 bases between the germline ends. CDR3 protein: CASSSQQGGQETQYF. The CDR3 nucleotides read TGTGCCAGCAGCTCTCAACAGGGTGGTCAAGAGACCCAGTACTTC. Supplemented by reference TRBV7-8 and TRBJ2-5, the full variable domain reads GAGVSQSPRYKVAKRGQDVALRCDPISGHVSLFWYQQALGQGPEFLTYFQNEAQLDKSGLPSDRFFAERPEGSVSTLKIQRTQQEDSAVYLCASSSQQGGQETQYFGPGTRLLVL.

This clonotype was seen only a few times. J is TRBJ2-3 and V is TRBV27, with no clear D. The CDR3 totals 13 residues. CDR1 and CDR2 (germline): MNHEY, SMNVEV (reference sequence). V was pared by 0 bases and J by 5 bases, with 6 bases between. Written as DNA, the CDR3 is TGTGCCAGCAGTTTATCGCGGATAGATACGCAGTATTTT. Protein sequence: CASSLSRIDTQYF.

The gene calls are TRBV6-5 and TRBJ2-7; 7 bases map to TRBD1. V shed 6 bases and J 3 bases; nucleotides not matched to a gene: 8. Germline CDR1 reads MNHEY; CDR2 reads SVGAGI. The CDR3 has 14 residues. CDR3: CASSLGQSHYEQYF. In nucleotides, the CDR3 is TGTGCCAGCAGCTTGGGACAGTCACACTACGAGCAGTACTTC.

The V gene is TRBV29-1, the J gene TRBJ2-1; the match to TRBD2 covers 13 bases. CDR1 is SQVTM and CDR2 is ANQGSEA in the germline V gene. The CDR3 runs to 14 residues. Unmatched junction bases numbered 9, after V lost 7 bases and J lost 9 bases. CDR3 amino acids: CSGAGLAGMGEQFF. CDR3 DNA: TGCAGCGGTGCGGGACTAGCGGGAATGGGTGAGCAGTTCTTC.

V usage is TRBV29-1 and J usage is TRBJ2-7, with 11 bases matching TRBD1. The CDR3 runs to 13 residues. CDR1 and CDR2 (germline): SQVTM, ANQGSEA. Losses at the gene ends were 3 bases for V and 5 bases for J; bases not matched to a gene: 3. The CDR3, as DNA: TGCAGCGTTGATGGACAGGGGGCCCACGAGCAGTACTTC. This sequence encodes CSVDGQGAHEQYF.